This T cell receptor beta chain stems from a study of siplizumab effects on memory and regulatory T cells. General study findings and limits: Left unconfirmed was the suppressive function of proliferating Tregs from siplizumab cultures. Among sequences traceable to unstimulated CD4+ memory cells, alloreactive ones were significantly reduced by siplizumab.

The germline V gene encodes CDR1 SGHRS and CDR2 YFSETQ. J was trimmed by 7 bases and V by 7 bases; bases with no gene match: 7. The CDR3 runs 14 residues. Concerning this clone: Its matching antigen is unknown.

Some 10^5 TCR templates were measured in each sample. The protocol was immunoSEQ multiplex PCR, while the TCRdb copy is restricted to in-frame clones and leaves out a portion. Of 90,000 to 150,000 clones listed, around 95% are singletons. V and J are TRBV5-1 and TRBJ2-3, with 12 bases matching TRBD2. What was sequenced was non-Treg CD4+ T cells sorted from blood. This TCR derives from a human donor in good health. The CDR3 reads CASASGGAVNTQYF. DNA for the CDR3: TGCGCCAGCGCTAGCGGGGGGGCAGTGAATACGCAGTATTTT.